This entry concerns a single T cell receptor beta chain. The V end lost 1 base, the J end lost 9 bases, and 13 bases lay between the germline ends. Per the germline V gene, CDR1 is SEHNR and CDR2 is FQNEAQ (reference sequence). This CDR3 is 14 amino acids long. As originally analysed: Cell counts per sample came from amplifying reference gene primers. The method was immunoSEQ multiplex PCR; TCRdb's version includes in-frame clones alone and lacks a portion of them. V, J and clone size are taken as reported in that table, and D and trimming were inferred from the DNA itself. The table has under 55,000 clones, about 88% seen once; the top ten hold around 3.6%. The data derive from a study of blood T cell repertoires in COVID-19. Study summary: Sites across the United States, Italy and Spain contributed samples from acute and convalescent COVID-19. The cDNA or gDNA used as material had been derived from T cells, B-cell-depleted T cells, or PBMCs.

This clonotype was obtained from a human donor in a cohort sampled during active COVID-19. This chain joins TRBV7-9 and TRBJ2-1; D possibly corresponds to TRBD2 (6 bases). Sequencing was done on a sample of peripheral blood. DNA for the CDR3: TGTGCCAGCAGCTTAGGTTCGCGGGATGGTGAGCAGTTCTTC. Translation gives CASSLGSRDGEQFF.